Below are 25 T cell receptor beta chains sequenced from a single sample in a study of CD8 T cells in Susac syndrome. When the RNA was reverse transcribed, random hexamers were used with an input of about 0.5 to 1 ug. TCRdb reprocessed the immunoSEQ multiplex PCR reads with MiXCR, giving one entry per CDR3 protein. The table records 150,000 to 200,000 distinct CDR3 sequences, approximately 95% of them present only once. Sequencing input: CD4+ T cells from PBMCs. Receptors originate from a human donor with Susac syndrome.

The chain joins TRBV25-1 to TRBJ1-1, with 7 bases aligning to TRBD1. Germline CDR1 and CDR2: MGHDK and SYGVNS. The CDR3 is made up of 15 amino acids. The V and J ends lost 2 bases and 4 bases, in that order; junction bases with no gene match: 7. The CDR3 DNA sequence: TGTGCCAGCAGTGAAACAGGGGATTTCGGCACTGAAGCTTTCTTT. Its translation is CASSETGDFGTEAFF.

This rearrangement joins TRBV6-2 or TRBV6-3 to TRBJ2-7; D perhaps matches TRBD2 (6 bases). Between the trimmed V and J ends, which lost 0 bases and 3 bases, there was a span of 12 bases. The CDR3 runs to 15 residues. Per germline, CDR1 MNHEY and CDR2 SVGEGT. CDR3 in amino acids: CASSYSSGGSYEQYF. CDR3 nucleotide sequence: TGTGCCAGCAGTTACTCCTCCGGGGGTAGCTACGAGCAGTACTTC.

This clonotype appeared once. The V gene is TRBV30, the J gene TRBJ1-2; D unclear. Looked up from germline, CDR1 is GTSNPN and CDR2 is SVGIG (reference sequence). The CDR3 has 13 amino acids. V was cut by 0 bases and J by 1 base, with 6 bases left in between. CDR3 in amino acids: CAWSVGNNYGYTF. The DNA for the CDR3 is TGTGCCTGGAGTGTAGGCAATAACTATGGCTACACCTTC.

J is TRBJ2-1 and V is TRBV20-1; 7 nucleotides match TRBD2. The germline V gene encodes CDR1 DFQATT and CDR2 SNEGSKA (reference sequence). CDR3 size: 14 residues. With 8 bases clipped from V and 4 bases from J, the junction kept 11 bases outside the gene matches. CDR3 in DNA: TGCAGTTTTAACCGGGGCGGGGGATACAATGAGCAGTTCTTC. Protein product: CSFNRGGGYNEQFF.

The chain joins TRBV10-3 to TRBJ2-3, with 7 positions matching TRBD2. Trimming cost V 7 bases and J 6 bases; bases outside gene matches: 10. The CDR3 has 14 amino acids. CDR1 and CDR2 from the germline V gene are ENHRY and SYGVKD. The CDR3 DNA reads TGTGCCATCATGAGCGGGACTTCGGGGGATACGCAGTATTTT. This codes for CAIMSGTSGDTQYF.

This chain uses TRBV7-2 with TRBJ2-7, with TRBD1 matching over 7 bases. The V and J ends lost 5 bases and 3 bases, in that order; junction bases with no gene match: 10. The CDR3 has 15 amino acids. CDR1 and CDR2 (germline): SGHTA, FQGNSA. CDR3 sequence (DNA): TGTGCCAGCAGCCCCAGCTCGGGACAGTTCTACGAGCAGTACTTC. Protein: CASSPSSGQFYEQYF. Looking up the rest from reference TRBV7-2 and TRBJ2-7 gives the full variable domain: GAGVSQSPSNKVTEKGKDVELRCDPISGHTALYWYRQSLGQGLEFLIYFQGNSAPDKSGLPSDRFSAERTGGSVSTLTIQRTQQEDSAVYLCASSPSSGQFYEQYFGPGTRLTVT.

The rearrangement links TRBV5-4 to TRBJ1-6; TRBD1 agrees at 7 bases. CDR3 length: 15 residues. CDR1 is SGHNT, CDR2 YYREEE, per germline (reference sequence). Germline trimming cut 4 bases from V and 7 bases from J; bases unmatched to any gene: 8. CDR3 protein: CASSGATGWNSPLHF. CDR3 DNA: TGTGCCAGCAGCGGAGCGACAGGGTGGAATTCACCCCTCCACTTT.

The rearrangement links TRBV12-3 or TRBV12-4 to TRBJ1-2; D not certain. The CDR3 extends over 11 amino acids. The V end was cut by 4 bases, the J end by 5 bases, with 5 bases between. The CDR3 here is CASSYSYGYTF. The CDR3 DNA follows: TGTGCCAGCAGTTACTCGTATGGCTACACCTTC.

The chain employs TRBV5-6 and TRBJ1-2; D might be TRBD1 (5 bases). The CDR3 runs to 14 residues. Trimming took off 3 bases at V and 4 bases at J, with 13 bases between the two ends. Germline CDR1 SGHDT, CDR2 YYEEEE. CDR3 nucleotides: TGTGCCAGCAGCTCCAGGGTAGTTGGCTATGGCTACACCTTC. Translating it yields CASSSRVVGYGYTF.

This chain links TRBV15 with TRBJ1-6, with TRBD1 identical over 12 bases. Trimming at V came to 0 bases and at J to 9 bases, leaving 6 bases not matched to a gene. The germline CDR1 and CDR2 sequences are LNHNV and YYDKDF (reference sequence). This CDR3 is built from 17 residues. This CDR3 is CATSREPPGQGASPLHF. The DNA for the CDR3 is TGTGCCACCAGCAGAGAACCCCCGGGACAGGGGGCTTCACCCCTCCACTTT.

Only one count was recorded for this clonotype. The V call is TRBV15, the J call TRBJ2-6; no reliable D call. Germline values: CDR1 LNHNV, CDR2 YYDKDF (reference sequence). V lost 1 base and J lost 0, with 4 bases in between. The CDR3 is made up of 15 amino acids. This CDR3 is CATSRGNSGANVLTF. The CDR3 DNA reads TGTGCCACCAGCAGAGGTAACTCTGGGGCCAACGTCCTGACTTTC.

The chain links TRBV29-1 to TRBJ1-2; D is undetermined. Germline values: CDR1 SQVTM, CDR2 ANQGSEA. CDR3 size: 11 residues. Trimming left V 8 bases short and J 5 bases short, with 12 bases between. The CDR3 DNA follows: TGCAGCTCCGGTGAGCAGTATGGCTACACCTTC. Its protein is CSSGEQYGYTF.

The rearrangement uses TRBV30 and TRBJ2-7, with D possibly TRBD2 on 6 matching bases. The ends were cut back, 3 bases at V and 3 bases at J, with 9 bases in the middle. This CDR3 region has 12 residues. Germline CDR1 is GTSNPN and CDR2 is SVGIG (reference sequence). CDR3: CAWRGGIYEQYF. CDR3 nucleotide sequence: TGTGCCTGGAGAGGAGGGATCTACGAGCAGTACTTC.

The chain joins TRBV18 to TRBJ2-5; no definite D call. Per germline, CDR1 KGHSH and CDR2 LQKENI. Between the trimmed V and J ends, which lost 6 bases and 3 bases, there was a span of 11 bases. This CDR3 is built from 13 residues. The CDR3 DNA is TGTGCCAGCTCCTCTAGGACCGAAGAGACCCAGTACTTC. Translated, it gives CASSSRTEETQYF. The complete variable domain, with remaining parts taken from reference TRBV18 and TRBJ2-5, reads NAGVMQNPRHLVRRRGQEARLRCSPMKGHSHVYWYRQLPEEGLKFMVYLQKENIIDESGMPKERFSAEFPKEGPSILRIQQVVRGDSAAYFCASSSRTEETQYFGPGTRLLVL.

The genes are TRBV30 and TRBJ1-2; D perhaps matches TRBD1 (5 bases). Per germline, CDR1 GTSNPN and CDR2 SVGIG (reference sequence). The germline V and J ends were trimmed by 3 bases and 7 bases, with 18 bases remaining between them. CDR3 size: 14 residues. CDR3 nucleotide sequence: TGTGCCTGGAGCCCGGACGATACTGGGGGTGGCTACACCTTC. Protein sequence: CAWSPDDTGGGYTF.

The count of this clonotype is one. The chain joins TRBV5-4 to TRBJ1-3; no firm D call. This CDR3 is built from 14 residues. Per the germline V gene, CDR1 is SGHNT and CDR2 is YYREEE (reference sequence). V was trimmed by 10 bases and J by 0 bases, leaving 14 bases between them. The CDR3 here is CAARGNLSGNTIYF. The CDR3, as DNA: TGTGCCGCCAGAGGTAACCTCTCTGGAAACACCATATATTTT.

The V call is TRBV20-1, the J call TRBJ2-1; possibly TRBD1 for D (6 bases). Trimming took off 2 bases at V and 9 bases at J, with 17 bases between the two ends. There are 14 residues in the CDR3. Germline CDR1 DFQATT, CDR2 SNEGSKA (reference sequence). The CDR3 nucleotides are TGCAGTGCTAGACACAGGGTCAGGATCGGTGAGCAGTTCTTC. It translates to CSARHRVRIGEQFF.

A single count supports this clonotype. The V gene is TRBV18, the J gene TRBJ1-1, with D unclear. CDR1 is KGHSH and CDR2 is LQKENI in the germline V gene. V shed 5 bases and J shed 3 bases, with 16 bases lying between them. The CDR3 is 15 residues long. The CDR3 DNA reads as TGTGCCAGCTCATCGGGCCTGGGAAGGGACACTGAAGCTTTCTTT. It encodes CASSSGLGRDTEAFF.

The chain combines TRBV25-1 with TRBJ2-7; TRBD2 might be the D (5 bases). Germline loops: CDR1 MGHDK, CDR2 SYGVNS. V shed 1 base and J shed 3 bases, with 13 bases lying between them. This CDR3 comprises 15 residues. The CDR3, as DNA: TGTGCCAGCAGTGAATTCGGTGGACTGGGCTACGAGCAGTACTTC. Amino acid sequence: CASSEFGGLGYEQYF.

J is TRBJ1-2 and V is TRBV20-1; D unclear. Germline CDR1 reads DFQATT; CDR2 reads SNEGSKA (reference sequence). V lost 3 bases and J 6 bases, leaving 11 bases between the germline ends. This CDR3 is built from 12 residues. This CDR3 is CSASGPMDGYTF. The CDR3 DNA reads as TGCAGTGCTAGCGGACCTATGGATGGCTACACCTTC.

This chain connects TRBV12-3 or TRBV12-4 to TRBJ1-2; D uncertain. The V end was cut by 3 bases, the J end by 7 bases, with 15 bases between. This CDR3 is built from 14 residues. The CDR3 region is CASSLSFALIGYTF. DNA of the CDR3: TGTGCCAGCAGTTTGAGCTTTGCCCTTATTGGCTACACCTTC.

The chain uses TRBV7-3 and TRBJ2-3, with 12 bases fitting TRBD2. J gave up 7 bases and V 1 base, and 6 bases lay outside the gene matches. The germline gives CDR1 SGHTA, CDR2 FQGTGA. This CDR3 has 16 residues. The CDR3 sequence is CASSLKPSGGAYTQYF. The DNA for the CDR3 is TGTGCCAGCAGCTTAAAGCCTAGCGGGGGGGCATATACGCAGTATTTT.

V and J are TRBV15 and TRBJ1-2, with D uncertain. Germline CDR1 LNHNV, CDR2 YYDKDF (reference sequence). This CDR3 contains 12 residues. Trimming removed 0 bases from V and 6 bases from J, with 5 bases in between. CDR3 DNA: TGTGCCACCAGCAGAGATATTCATGGCTACACCTTC. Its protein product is CATSRDIHGYTF.

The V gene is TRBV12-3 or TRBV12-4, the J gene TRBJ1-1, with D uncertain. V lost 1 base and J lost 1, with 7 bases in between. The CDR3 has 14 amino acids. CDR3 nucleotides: TGTGCCAGCAGTTTAGTGGAAGGGAACACTGAAGCTTTCTTT. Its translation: CASSLVEGNTEAFF.

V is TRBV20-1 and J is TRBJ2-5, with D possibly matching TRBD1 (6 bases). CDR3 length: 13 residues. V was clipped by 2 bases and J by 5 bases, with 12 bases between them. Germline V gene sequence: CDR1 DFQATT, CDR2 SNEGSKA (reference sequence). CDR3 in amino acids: CSARQGFVETQYF. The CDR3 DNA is TGCAGTGCTAGACAGGGGTTTGTCGAGACCCAGTACTTC.